The clone carrying this T cell receptor (beta chain) is a singleton in its sample. The data were obtained in a study of blood T cell repertoires in COVID-19. As for the study in general: Some COVID-19 samples were acute and others convalescent; all came from the United States, Italy and Spain.

As handled by the study authors: Estimation of nucleated cell counts relied on the amplification of reference gene primers. Repertoires were generated with immunoSEQ multiplex PCR, while TCRdb's copy carries only in-frame clones and drops some. D and trimming come from the DNA, and the V and J calls and clone size come from that table. The profile shows about 140,000 clones, roughly 80% of them singletons. Between the trimmed V and J ends, which lost 2 bases and 4 bases, there was a span of 8 bases. The CDR3 is made up of 13 amino acids. Germline CDR1 MNHEY, CDR2 SMNVEV (reference sequence). This TCR came from a man in his 70s who had recovered from COVID-19. Sequenced input: peripheral blood. The chain combines TRBV27 with TRBJ1-1; possibly TRBD1 for D (5 bases). The CDR3 coding sequence is TGTGCCAGCAGTTTAGCGGGGACCACTGAAGCTTTCTTT. Its translation: CASSLAGTTEAFF.